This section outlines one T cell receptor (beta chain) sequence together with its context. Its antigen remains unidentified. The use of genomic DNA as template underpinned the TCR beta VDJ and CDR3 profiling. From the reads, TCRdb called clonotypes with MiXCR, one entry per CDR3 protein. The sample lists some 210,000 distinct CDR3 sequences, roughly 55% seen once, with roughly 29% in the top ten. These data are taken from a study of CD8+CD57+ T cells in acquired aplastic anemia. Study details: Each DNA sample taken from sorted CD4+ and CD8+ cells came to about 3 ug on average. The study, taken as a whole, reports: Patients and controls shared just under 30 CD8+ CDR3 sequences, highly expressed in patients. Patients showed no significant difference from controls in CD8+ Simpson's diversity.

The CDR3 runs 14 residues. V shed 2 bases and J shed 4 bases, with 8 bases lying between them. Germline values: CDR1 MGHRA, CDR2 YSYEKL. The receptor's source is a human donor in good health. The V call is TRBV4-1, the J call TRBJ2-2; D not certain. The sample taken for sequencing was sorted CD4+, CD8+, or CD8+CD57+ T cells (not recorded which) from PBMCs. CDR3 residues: CASSQPLVTGELFF. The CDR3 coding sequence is TGCGCCAGCAGCCAACCCTTGGTCACCGGGGAGCTGTTTTTT.